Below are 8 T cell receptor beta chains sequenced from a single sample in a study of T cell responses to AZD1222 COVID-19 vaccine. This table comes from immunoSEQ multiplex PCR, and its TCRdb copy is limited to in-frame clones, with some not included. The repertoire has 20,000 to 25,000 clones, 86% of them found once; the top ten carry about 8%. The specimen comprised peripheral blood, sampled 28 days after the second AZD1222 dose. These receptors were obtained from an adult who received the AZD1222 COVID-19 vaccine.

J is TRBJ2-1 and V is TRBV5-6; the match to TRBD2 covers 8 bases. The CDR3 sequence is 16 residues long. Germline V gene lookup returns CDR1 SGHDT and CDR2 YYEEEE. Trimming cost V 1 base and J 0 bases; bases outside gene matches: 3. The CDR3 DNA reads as TGTGCCAGCAGCTTGAGCGGGAGCCCCTCCTACAATGAGCAGTTCTTC. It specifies CASSLSGSPSYNEQFF.

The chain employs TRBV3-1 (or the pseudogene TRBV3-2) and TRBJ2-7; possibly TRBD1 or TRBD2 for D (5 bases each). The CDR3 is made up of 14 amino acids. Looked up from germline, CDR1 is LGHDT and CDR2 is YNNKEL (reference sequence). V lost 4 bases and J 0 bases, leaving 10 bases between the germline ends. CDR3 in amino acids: CASSPGPSSYEQYF. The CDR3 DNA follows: TGTGCCAGCAGCCCGGGACCAAGCTCCTACGAGCAGTACTTC.

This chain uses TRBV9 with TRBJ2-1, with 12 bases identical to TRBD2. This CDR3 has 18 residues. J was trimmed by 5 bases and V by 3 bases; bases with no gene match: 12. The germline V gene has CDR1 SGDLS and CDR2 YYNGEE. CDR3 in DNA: TGTGCCAGCAGCGCTTCCACGCCTGGACTAGCGGGGAACAATGAGCAGTTCTTC. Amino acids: CASSASTPGLAGNNEQFF.

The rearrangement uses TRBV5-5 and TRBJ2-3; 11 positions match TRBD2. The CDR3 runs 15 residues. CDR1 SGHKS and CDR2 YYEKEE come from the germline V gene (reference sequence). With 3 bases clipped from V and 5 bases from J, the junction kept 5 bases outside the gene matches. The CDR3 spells CASSSLAGARDTQYF. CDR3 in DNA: TGTGCCAGCAGCTCACTAGCGGGAGCCCGAGATACGCAGTATTTT.

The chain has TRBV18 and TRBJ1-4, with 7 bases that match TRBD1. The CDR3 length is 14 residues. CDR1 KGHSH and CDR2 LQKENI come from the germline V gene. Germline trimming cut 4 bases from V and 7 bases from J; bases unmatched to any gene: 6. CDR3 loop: CASSRDRTVEKLFF. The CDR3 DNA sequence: TGTGCCAGCTCACGGGACAGAACCGTTGAAAAACTGTTTTTT.

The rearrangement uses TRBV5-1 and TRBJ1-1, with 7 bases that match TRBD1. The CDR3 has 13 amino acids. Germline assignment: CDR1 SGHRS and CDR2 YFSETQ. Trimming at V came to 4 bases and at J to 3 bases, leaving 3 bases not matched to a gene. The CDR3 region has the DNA TGCGCCAGCAGCGCGACAGGGTACACTGAAGCTTTCTTT. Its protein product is CASSATGYTEAFF. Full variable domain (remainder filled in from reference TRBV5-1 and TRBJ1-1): KAGVTQTPRYLIKTRGQQVTLSCSPISGHRSVSWYQQTPGQGLQFLFEYFSETQRNKGNFPGRFSGRQFSNSRSEMNVSTLELGDSALYLCASSATGYTEAFFGQGTRLTVV.

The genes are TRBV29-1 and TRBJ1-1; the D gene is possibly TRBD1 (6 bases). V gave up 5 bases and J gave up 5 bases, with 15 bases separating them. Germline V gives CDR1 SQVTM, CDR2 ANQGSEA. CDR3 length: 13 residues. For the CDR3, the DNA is TGCAGCGTTTTGCGGGGCCAGGGGACTGAAGCTTTCTTT. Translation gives CSVLRGQGTEAFF.

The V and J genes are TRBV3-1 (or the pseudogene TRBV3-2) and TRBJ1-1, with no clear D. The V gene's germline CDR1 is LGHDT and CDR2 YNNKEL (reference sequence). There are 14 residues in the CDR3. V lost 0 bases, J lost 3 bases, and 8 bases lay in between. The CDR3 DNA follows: TGTGCCAGCAGCCAAGATCGCGGCTACACTGAAGCTTTCTTT. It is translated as CASSQDRGYTEAFF.